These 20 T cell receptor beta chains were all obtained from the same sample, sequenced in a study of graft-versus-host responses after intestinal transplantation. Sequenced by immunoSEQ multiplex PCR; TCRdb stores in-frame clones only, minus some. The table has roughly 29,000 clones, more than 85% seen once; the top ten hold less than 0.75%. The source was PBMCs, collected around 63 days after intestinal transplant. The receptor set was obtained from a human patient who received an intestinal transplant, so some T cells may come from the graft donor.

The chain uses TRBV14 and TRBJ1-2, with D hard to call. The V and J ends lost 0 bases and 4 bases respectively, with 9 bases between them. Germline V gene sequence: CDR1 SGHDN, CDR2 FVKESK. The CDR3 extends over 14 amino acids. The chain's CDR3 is CASSQELTVYGYTF. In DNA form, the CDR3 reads TGTGCCAGCAGCCAAGAATTAACAGTCTATGGCTACACCTTC. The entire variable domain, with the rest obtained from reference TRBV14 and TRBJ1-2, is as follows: EAGVTQFPSHSVIEKGQTVTLRCDPISGHDNLYWYRRVMGKEIKFLLHFVKESKQDESGMPNNRFLAERTGGTYSTLKVQPAELEDSGVYFCASSQELTVYGYTFGSGTRLTVV.

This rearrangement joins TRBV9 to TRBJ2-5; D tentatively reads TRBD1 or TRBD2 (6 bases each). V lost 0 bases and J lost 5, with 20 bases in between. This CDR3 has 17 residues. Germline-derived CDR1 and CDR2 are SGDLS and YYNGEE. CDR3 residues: CASSVVGGTSRTETQYF. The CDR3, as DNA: TGTGCCAGCAGCGTAGTAGGGGGGACATCCCGGACGGAGACCCAGTACTTC.

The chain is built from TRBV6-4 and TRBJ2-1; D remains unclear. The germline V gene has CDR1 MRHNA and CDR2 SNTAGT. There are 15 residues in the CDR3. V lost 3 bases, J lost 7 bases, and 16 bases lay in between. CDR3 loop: CASSDSLGSINEQFF. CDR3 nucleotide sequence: TGTGCCAGCAGTGATTCTCTAGGGTCGATAAATGAGCAGTTCTTC.

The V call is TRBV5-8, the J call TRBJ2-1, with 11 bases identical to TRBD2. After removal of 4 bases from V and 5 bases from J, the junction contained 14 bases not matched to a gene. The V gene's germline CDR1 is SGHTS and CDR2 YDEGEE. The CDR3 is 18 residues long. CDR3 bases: TGTGCCAGCAGCGAAACAAAACCCCCGGGACTAGCGGACAATGAGCAGTTCTTC. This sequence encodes CASSETKPPGLADNEQFF.

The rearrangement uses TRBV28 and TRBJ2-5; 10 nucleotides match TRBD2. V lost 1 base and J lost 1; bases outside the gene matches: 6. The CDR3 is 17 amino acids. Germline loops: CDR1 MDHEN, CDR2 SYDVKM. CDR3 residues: CASSLSTAGGSQETQYF. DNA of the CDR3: TGTGCCAGCAGTTTATCCACAGCGGGAGGGTCCCAAGAGACCCAGTACTTC.

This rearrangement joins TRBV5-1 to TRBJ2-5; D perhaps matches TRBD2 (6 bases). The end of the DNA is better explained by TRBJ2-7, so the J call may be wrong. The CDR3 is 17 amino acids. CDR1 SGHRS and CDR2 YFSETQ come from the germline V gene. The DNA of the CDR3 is TGCGCCAGCCGCGAGGCCATAGACTCCGCGGGACTCTACGAGCAGTACTTC. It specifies CASREAIDSAGLYEQYF.

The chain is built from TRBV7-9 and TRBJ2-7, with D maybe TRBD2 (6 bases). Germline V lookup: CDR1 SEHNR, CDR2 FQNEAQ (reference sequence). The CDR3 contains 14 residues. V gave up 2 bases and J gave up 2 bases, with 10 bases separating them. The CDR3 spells CASSLSGLTYEQYF. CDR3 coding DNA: TGTGCCAGCAGCTTATCGGGACTGACCTACGAGCAGTACTTC. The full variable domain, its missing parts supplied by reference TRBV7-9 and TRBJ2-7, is DTGVSQNPRHKITKRGQNVTFRCDPISEHNRLYWYRQTLGQGPEFLTYFQNEAQLEKSRLLSDRFSAERPKGSFSTLEIQRTEQGDSAMYLCASSLSGLTYEQYFGPGTRLTVT.

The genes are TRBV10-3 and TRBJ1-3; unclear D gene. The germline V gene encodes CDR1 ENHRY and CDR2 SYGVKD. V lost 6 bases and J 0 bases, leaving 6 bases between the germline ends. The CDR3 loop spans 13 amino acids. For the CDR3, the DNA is TGTGCCATCAGGACCTACTCTGGAAACACCATATATTTT. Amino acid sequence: CAIRTYSGNTIYF.

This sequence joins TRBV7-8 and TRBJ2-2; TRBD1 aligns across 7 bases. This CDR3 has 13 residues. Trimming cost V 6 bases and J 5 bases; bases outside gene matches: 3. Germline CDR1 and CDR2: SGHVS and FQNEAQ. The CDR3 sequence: CASRQQGTGELFF. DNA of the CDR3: TGTGCCAGCAGACAACAGGGGACCGGGGAGCTGTTTTTT.

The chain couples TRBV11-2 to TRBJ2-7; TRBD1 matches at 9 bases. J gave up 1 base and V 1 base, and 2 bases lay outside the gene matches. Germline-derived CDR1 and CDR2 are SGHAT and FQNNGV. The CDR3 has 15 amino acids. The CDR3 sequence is CASSLGGTGSYEQYF. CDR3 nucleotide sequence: TGTGCCAGCAGCTTAGGGGGGACAGGGTCCTACGAGCAGTACTTC.

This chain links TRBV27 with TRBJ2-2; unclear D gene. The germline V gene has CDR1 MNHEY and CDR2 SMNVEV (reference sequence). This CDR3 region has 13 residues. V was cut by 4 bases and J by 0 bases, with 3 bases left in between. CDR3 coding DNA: TGTGCCAGCAGTTACGCGAACACCGGGGAGCTGTTTTTT. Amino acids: CASSYANTGELFF.

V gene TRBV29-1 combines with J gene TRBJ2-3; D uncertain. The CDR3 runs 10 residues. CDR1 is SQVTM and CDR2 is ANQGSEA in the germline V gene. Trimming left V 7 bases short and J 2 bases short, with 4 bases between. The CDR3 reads CSANTDTQYF. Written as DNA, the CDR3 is TGCAGCGCCAACACAGATACGCAGTATTTT.

The CDR3 sequence is CASSLKTGVNTEAFF. The CDR3 nucleotides are TGCGCCAGCAGCCTAAAGACAGGTGTGAACACTGAAGCTTTCTTT. The chain recombines TRBV4-3 with TRBJ1-1; D possibly corresponds to TRBD1 (6 bases). V lost 4 bases, J lost 0 bases, and 12 bases lay in between. The CDR3 runs 15 residues. Germline lookup yields CDR1 LGHNA and CDR2 YSLEER.

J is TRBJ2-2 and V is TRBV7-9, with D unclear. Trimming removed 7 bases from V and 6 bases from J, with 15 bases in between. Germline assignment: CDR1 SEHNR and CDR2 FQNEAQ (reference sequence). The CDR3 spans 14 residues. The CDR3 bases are TGTGCCAGCACCGACATGGTTGAGGCCGGGGAGCTGTTTTTT. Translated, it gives CASTDMVEAGELFF. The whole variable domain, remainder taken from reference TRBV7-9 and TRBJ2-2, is DTGVSQNPRHKITKRGQNVTFRCDPISEHNRLYWYRQTLGQGPEFLTYFQNEAQLEKSRLLSDRFSAERPKGSFSTLEIQRTEQGDSAMYLCASTDMVEAGELFFGEGSRLTVL.

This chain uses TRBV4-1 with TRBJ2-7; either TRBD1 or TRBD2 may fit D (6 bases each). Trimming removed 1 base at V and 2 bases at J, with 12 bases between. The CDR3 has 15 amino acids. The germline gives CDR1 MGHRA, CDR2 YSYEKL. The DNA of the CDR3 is TGCGCCAGCAGCCAAGCAGAGGGGGGTACCTACGAGCAGTACTTC. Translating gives CASSQAEGGTYEQYF.

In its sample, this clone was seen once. Here the CDR3 DNA reads TGTGCCAGTAGTAAACACCTCGTTCTAGACTCCTACAATGAGCAGTTCTTC. Translated, it gives CASSKHLVLDSYNEQFF. The V and J genes are TRBV19 and TRBJ2-1; D is uncertain. Trimming removed 4 bases at V and 0 bases at J, with 16 bases between. Germline V gene lookup returns CDR1 LNHDA and CDR2 SQIVND (reference sequence). The CDR3 extends over 17 amino acids.

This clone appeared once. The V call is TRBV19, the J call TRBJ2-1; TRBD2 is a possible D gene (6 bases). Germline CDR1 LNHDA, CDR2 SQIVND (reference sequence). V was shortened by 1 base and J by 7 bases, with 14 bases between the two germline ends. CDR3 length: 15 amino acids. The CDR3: CASSIAAGRSNEQFF. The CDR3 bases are TGTGCCAGTAGTATAGCGGCGGGAAGATCTAATGAGCAGTTCTTC.

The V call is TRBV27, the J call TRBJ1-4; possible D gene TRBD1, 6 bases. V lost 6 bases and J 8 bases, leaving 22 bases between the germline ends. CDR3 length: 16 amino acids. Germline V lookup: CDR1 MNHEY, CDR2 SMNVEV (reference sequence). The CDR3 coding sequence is TGTGCCAGCAGCCAGGGGCCATTGAATTCTGGCGAAAAACTGTTTTTT. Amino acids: CASSQGPLNSGEKLFF.

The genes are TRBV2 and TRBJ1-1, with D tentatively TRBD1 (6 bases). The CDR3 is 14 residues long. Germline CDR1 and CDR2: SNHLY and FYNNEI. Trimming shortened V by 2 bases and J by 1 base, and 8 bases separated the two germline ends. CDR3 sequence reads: CASSETGQNTEAFF. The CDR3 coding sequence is TGTGCCAGCAGTGAAACGGGACAGAACACTGAAGCTTTCTTT.

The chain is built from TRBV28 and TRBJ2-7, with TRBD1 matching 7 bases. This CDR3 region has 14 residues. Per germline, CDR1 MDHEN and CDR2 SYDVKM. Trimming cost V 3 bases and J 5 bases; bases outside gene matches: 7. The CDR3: CASSFWTGRDEQYF. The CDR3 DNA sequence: TGTGCCAGCAGTTTCTGGACAGGTCGTGACGAGCAGTACTTC.